This T cell receptor (beta chain) originates from a study of T cells in localized non-small cell lung cancer. General study findings and limits: Only one tumor region was sequenced, so heterogeneity remains possible. The appearance of a median approximately 55 of the top 100 tumor clones was seen in adjacent lung. Uninvolved adjacent lung showed higher T cell clonality than tumor. Overall survival was longer when the density of T cells in the blood was higher.

This clone has just a few counts. No antigen is known for it. Profiled with immunoSEQ multiplex PCR; TCRdb holds only in-frame clones, not every one. The sample includes tens of thousands of clones, approximately 80% of them seen just once. Germline V lookup: CDR1 SGHVS, CDR2 FQNEAQ. The CDR3 length is 11 residues. V shed 8 bases and J 3 bases; nucleotides not matched to a gene: 1. The sample in question was PBMCs, obtained before any cancer treatment. The chain links TRBV7-8 to TRBJ2-7; 7 nucleotides agree with TRBD2. This receptor was obtained from a man aged 35 to 69 with stage II lung adenocarcinoma. CDR3 sequence (DNA): TGTGCCAGCCGGACTAGCTACGAGCAGTACTTC. Its protein is CASRTSYEQYF.